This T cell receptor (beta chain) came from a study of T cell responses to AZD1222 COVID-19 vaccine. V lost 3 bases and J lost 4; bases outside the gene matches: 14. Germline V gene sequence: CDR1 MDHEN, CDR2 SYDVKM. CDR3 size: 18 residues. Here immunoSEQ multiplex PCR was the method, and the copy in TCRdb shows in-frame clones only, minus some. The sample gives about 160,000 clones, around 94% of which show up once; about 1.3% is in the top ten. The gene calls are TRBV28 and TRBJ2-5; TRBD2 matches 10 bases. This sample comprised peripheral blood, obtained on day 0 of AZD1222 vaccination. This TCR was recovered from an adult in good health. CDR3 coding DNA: TGTGCCAGCAGTTTCTACGAAGGACGTGGACTAGCGGTAGAGACCCAGTACTTC. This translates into CASSFYEGRGLAVETQYF.